The next 19 T cell receptor beta chains were all read from a single sample in a study of T cell repertoires and Cas9 in healthy adults. The repertoire was sequenced with immunoSEQ multiplex PCR; TCRdb's copy has only in-frame clones and lacks some. The profile shows over 11,000 clones, roughly 89% of them singletons. Sample: Tregs (CD4+, CD25+, CD127-, CD137-, CD154-) from PBMCs; culture status not recorded. The receptors come from a human donor in good health.

The chain combines TRBV11-1 with TRBJ2-1, with 7 bases that match TRBD1. V dropped 3 bases and J dropped 3; count of bases not matched to a gene: 2. From germline, CDR1 is SGHAT and CDR2 FQDESV (reference sequence). The length of the CDR3 is 14 residues. The CDR3 spells CASSFTGDYNEQFF. The CDR3 bases are TGTGCCAGCAGCTTTACAGGGGACTACAATGAGCAGTTCTTC.

The J gene is TRBJ1-1, the V gene TRBV11-3; maybe TRBD1 (5 bases). The CDR3 is 13 amino acids. Deletions cut 5 bases from V and 5 bases from J, with 12 bases between. CDR1 SGHNT and CDR2 YENEEA come from the germline V gene. CDR3 coding DNA: TGTGCCAGCAGCGGGGCGGTGCGGACTGAAGCTTTCTTT. Translating gives CASSGAVRTEAFF.

The chain couples TRBV11-2 to TRBJ2-7, with 7 bases aligning to TRBD1. The germline gives CDR1 SGHAT, CDR2 FQNNGV. CDR3 length: 13 residues. V shed 5 bases and J 3 bases; nucleotides not matched to a gene: 4. The CDR3 DNA is TGTGCCAGCAGCACAGGGGTTTACTACGAGCAGTACGTC. Translated, it gives CASSTGVYYEQYV.

This clone was seen once. The rearrangement joins TRBV5-4 to TRBJ1-1; no definite D call. The CDR3 has 15 amino acids. The V gene's germline CDR1 is SGHNT and CDR2 YYREEE (reference sequence). Trimming shortened V by 4 bases and J by 8 bases, and 21 bases separated the two germline ends. In DNA form, the CDR3 reads TGTGCCAGCAGCGGGAATAGAGGACCAACTTTCGAAGCTTTCTTT. It codes for CASSGNRGPTFEAFF.

This rearrangement joins TRBV10-3 to TRBJ1-5; D is ambiguous. With 5 bases removed from V and 0 bases from J, the gap between germline ends came to 5 bases. The CDR3 extends over 13 amino acids. The germline gives CDR1 ENHRY, CDR2 SYGVKD. In DNA form, the CDR3 reads TGTGCCATCAGTCATAATAGCAATCAGCCCCAGCATTTT. Translation: CAISHNSNQPQHF.

V usage is TRBV4-3 and J usage is TRBJ1-5, with 10 bases that match TRBD1. V was clipped by 3 bases and J by 8 bases; unmatched bases: 1. There are 13 residues in the CDR3. Germline CDR1 and CDR2: LGHNA and YSLEER. The CDR3 DNA reads TGCGCCAGCAGCCAGGACAGGGGGAAGCCCCAGCATTTT. It translates to CASSQDRGKPQHF.

This clone was counted only a few times. V is TRBV7-8 and J is TRBJ2-3; D is perhaps TRBD2 (6 bases). The CDR3 extends over 17 amino acids. Germline CDR1 is SGHVS and CDR2 is FQNEAQ. Trimming removed 1 base from V and 4 bases from J, with 18 bases in between. CDR3 region: CASSLGEGRRGADTQYF. The DNA for the CDR3 is TGTGCCAGCAGCTTAGGCGAGGGGCGCCGCGGGGCAGATACGCAGTATTTT.

This clone was observed a single time. J is TRBJ1-3 and V is TRBV21-1. TRBV21-1 is a documented pseudogene. The CDR3 is made up of 14 amino acids. Here the CDR3 DNA reads TGTGCCAGCAGCACGGAACTCTCTGGAAACACCATATATTTT. Protein: CASSTELSGNTIYF.

The V call is TRBV28, the J call TRBJ1-5, with unresolved D. The germline V gene encodes CDR1 MDHEN and CDR2 SYDVKM. This CDR3 region has 12 residues. V lost 1 base, J lost 11 bases, and 9 bases lay in between. DNA of the CDR3: TGTGCCAGCAGTTTATCCCGCCCGGCCCAGCATTTT. Its protein product is CASSLSRPAQHF. The whole variable domain, filled in from reference TRBV28 and TRBJ1-5, reads DVKVTQSSRYLVKRTGEKVFLECVQDMDHENMFWYRQDPGLGLRLIYFSYDVKMKEKGDIPEGYSVSREKKERFSLILESASTNQTSMYLCASSLSRPAQHFGDGTRLSIL.

J is TRBJ2-3 and V is TRBV27; 7 positions agree with TRBD1. Unmatched junction bases numbered 11, after V lost 5 bases and J lost 3 bases. From germline, CDR1 is MNHEY and CDR2 SMNVEV (reference sequence). CDR3 length: 16 amino acids. Here the CDR3 DNA reads TGTGCCAGCAGTCCGATACGACAGGGAGATACAGATACGCAGTATTTT. Protein product: CASSPIRQGDTDTQYF.

This clone has just a few counts. The CDR3 loop is CASSCAGSHGKNYGYTF. Here the CDR3 DNA reads TGTGCCAGCAGTTGCGCGGGCTCACACGGAAAGAACTATGGCTACACCTTC. The chain carries TRBV6-4 and TRBJ1-2; D is unresolved. There are 17 residues in the CDR3. The V and J ends lost 5 bases and 2 bases respectively, with 21 bases between them. Germline CDR1 and CDR2: MRHNA and SNTAGT.

The chain has TRBV28 and TRBJ1-2; no clear D gene. Germline V gene sequence: CDR1 MDHEN, CDR2 SYDVKM. This CDR3 spans 14 amino acids. Trimming removed 3 bases from V and 3 bases from J, with 11 bases in between. The CDR3 loop reads CASSFVAVDYGYTF. The CDR3 DNA is TGTGCCAGCAGTTTCGTTGCCGTGGACTATGGCTACACCTTC.

The V and J genes are TRBV19 and TRBJ2-1; 10 nucleotides line up with TRBD1. CDR3 size: 15 residues. J lost 4 bases, V lost 2 bases, and 2 bases had no gene match. Per the germline V gene, CDR1 is LNHDA and CDR2 is SQIVND (reference sequence). CDR3 region: CASSIRGQGYNEQFF. For the CDR3, the DNA is TGTGCCAGTAGTATAAGGGGACAGGGGTACAATGAGCAGTTCTTC.

The rearrangement joins TRBV5-1 to TRBJ2-7; D uncertain. The CDR3 has 12 residues. The V end lost 1 base, the J end lost 3 bases, and 5 bases lay between the germline ends. The V gene's germline CDR1 is SGHRS and CDR2 YFSETQ. This CDR3 reads CASSLPSYEQYF. For the CDR3, the DNA is TGCGCCAGCAGCTTGCCAAGCTACGAGCAGTACTTC.

The chain has TRBV7-2 and TRBJ1-1; no definite D call. V was cut by 1 base and J by 5 bases, with 14 bases left in between. The CDR3 has 15 amino acids. Germline CDR1 SGHTA, CDR2 FQGNSA. The CDR3 spells CASSLVVLRSTEAFF. CDR3 bases: TGTGCCAGCAGCTTAGTTGTACTCAGGAGTACTGAAGCTTTCTTT.

This sequence joins TRBV6-4 and TRBJ1-4; 7 bases map to TRBD1. CDR1 is MRHNA and CDR2 is SNTAGT in the germline V gene. The junction had 1 base not matched to a gene; V was cut back by 2 bases and J by 10 bases. The CDR3 contains 12 residues. The DNA of the CDR3 is TGTGCCAGCAGTGACCACAGGGGAAAACTGTTTTTT. This translates into CASSDHRGKLFF.

Written as DNA, the CDR3 is TGTGCCATCAGTGAGGACAGGGCGGGCTACAATGAGCAGTTCTTC. It specifies CAISEDRAGYNEQFF. The chain has TRBV10-3 and TRBJ2-1; 7 nucleotides match TRBD1. Germline CDR1 and CDR2: ENHRY and SYGVKD. The CDR3 totals 15 residues. The J segment lost 3 bases and the V segment lost 2 bases, leaving 4 bases of the junction unmatched.

This sequence joins TRBV4-3 and TRBJ1-4; tentatively, D is TRBD1 (6 bases). CDR3 length: 16 residues. V was shortened by 4 bases and J by 8 bases, with 20 bases between the two germline ends. Germline CDR1 reads LGHNA; CDR2 reads YSLEER. Here the CDR3 DNA reads TGCGCCAGCAGCCCGAATATGTGGGGGCGGACGGAAAAACTGTTTTTT. Residues: CASSPNMWGRTEKLFF.

This sequence joins TRBV29-1 and TRBJ2-3, with D perhaps TRBD2 (5 bases). The CDR3 has 14 residues. V dropped 3 bases and J dropped 0 bases, with 10 bases sitting between them. From germline, CDR1 is SQVTM and CDR2 ANQGSEA. The CDR3 loop is CSVDLASSTDTQYF. The CDR3 bases are TGCAGCGTTGACCTCGCTAGCAGCACAGATACGCAGTATTTT.